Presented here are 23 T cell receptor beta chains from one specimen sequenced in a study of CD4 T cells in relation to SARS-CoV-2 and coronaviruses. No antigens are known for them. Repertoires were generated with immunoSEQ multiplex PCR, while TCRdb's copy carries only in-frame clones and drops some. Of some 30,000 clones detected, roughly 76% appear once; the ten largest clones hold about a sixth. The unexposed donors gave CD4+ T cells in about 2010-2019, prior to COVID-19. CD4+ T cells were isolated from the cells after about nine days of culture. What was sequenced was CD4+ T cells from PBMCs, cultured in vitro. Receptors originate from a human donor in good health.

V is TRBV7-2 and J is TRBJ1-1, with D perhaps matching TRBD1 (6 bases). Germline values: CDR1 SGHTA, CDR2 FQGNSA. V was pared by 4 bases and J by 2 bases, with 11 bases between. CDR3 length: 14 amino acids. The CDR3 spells CASSSDSFNTEAFF. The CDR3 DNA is TGTGCCAGCAGCTCGGACAGCTTTAACACTGAAGCTTTCTTT.

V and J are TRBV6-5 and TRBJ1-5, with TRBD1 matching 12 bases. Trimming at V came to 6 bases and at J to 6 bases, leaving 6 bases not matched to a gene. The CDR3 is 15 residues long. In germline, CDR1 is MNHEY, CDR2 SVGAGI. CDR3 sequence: CASSRGQGAGQPQHF. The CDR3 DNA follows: TGTGCCAGCAGCCGGGGACAGGGGGCCGGTCAGCCCCAGCATTTT.

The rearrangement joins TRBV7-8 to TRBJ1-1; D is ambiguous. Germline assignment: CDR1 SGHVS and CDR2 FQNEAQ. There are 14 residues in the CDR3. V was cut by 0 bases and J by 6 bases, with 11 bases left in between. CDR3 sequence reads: CASSLARPTPEAFF. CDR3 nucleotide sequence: TGTGCCAGCAGCTTAGCTAGGCCAACTCCTGAAGCTTTCTTT.

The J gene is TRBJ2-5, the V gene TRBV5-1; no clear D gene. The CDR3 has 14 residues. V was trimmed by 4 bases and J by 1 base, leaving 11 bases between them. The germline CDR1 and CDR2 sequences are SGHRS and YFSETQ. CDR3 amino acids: CASSLTRVQETQYF. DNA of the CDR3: TGCGCCAGCAGCCTGACAAGGGTCCAAGAGACCCAGTACTTC.

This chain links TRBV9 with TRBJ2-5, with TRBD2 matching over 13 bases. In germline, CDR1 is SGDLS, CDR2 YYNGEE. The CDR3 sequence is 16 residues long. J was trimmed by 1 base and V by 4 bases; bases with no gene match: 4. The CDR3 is CASSTLAGGPQETQYF. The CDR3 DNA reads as TGTGCCAGCAGCACACTAGCGGGAGGGCCCCAAGAGACCCAGTACTTC.

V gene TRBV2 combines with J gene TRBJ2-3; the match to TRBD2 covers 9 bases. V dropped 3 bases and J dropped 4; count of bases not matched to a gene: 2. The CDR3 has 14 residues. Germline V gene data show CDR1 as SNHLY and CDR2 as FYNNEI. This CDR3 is CASSERGGPDTQYF. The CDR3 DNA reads TGTGCCAGCAGTGAGCGGGGGGGCCCAGATACGCAGTATTTT.

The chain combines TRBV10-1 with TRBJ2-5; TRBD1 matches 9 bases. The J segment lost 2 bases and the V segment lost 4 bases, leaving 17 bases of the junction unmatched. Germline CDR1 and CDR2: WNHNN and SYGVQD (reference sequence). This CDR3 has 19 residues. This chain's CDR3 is CASSVLWTGDPSLQETQYF. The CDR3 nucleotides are TGCGCCAGCAGTGTCTTATGGACAGGGGACCCGTCACTACAAGAGACCCAGTACTTC.

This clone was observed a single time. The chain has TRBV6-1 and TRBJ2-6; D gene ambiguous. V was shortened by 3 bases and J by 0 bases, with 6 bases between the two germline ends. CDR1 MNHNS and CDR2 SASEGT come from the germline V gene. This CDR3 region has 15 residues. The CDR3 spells CASSEASSGANVLTF. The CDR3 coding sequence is TGTGCCAGCAGTGAGGCAAGCTCTGGGGCCAACGTCCTGACTTTC.

CDR3 sequence (DNA): TGCGCCAGCAGCTTTACTACAAACACCGGGGAGCTGTTTTTT. Translation: CASSFTTNTGELFF. The chain is built from TRBV5-1 and TRBJ2-2; D gene unclear. The CDR3 runs to 14 residues. The V gene lost 2 bases and the J gene lost 2 bases, with 7 bases spanning the gap. CDR1 and CDR2 (germline): SGHRS, YFSETQ.

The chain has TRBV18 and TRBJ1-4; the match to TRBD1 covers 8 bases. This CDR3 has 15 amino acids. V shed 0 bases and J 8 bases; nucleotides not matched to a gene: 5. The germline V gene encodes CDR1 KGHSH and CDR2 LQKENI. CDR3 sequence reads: CASSPPGQEGEKLFF. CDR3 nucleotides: TGTGCCAGCTCACCACCGGGACAGGAGGGGGAAAAACTGTTTTTT.

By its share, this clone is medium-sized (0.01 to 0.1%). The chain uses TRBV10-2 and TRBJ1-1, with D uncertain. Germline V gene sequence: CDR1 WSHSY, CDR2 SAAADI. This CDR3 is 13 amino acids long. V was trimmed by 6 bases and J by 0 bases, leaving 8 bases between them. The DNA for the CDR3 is TGCGCCAGCAGCAGACTAATGAACACTGAAGCTTTCTTT. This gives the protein CASSRLMNTEAFF.

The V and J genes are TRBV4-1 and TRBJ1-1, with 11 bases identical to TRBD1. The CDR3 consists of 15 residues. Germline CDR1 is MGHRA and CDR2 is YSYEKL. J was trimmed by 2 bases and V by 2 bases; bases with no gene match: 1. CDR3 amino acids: CASSQRTGGNTEAFF. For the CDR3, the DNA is TGCGCCAGCAGCCAACGGACAGGGGGCAACACTGAAGCTTTCTTT.

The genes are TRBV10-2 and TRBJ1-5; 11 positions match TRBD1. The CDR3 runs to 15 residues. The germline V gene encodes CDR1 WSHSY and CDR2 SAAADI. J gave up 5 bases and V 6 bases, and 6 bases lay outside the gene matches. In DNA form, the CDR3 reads TGCGCCAGCAGAACCGGGACAGGGGGGGATCAGCCCCAGCATTTT. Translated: CASRTGTGGDQPQHF.

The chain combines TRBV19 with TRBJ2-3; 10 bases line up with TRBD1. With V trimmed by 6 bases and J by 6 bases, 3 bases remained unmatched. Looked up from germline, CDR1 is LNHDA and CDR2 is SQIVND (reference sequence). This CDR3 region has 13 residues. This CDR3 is CASSRQGADTQYF. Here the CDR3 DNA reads TGTGCCAGTAGCCGACAGGGGGCGGATACGCAGTATTTT.

This CDR3 reads CASSLDSVDNSPLHF. The CDR3 DNA follows: TGCGCCAGCAGCTTAGACAGCGTTGATAATTCACCCCTCCACTTT. The chain combines TRBV5-1 with TRBJ1-6; D may be TRBD1 (5 bases). Germline V gene sequence: CDR1 SGHRS, CDR2 YFSETQ. Trimming cost V 2 bases and J 5 bases, with 11 bases left between them. This CDR3 is 15 amino acids long.

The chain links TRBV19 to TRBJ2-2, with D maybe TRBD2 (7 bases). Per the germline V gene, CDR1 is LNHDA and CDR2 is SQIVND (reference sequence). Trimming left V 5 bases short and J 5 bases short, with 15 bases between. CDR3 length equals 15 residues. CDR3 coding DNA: TGTGCCAGTAGTCTGACCGGGGGGCGGACCGGGGAGCTGTTTTTT. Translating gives CASSLTGGRTGELFF.

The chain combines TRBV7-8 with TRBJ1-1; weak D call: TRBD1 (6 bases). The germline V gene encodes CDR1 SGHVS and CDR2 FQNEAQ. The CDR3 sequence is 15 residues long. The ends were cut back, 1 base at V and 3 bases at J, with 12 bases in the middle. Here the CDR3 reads CASSLDAGAHTEAFF. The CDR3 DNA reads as TGTGCCAGCAGCTTAGATGCGGGGGCCCACACTGAAGCTTTCTTT.

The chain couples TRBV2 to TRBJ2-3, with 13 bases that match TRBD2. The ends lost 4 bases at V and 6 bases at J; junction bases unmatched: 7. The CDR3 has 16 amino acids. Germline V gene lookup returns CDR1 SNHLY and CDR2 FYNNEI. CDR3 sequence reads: CASSVGLAGAHDTQYF. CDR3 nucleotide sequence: TGTGCCAGCAGTGTCGGACTAGCGGGAGCTCATGATACGCAGTATTTT.

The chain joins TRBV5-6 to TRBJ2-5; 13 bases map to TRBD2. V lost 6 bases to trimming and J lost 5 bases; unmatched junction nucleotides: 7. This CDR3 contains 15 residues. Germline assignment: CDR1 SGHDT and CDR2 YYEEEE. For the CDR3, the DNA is TGTGCCAGCAACCAACTAGCGGGGGGGCAGGAGACCCAGTACTTC. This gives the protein CASNQLAGGQETQYF. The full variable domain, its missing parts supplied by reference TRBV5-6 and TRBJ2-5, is DAGVTQSPTHLIKTRGQQVTLRCSPKSGHDTVSWYQQALGQGPQFIFQYYEEEERQRGNFPDRFSGHQFPNYSSELNVNALLLGDSALYLCASNQLAGGQETQYFGPGTRLLVL.

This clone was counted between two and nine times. The DNA of the CDR3 is TGTGCCAGCAACACAAGACAAGGGGAAAAACTGTTTTTT. Amino acids: CASNTRQGEKLFF. V is TRBV7-8 and J is TRBJ1-4; D is unclear. The CDR3 sequence is 13 residues long. With 7 bases removed from V and 8 bases from J, the gap between germline ends came to 14 bases. Germline CDR1 is SGHVS and CDR2 is FQNEAQ.

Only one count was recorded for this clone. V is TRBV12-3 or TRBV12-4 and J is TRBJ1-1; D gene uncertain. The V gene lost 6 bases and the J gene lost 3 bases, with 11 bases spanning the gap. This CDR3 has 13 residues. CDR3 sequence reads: CASSANQHTEAFF. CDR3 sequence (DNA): TGTGCCAGCAGCGCAAACCAACACACTGAAGCTTTCTTT.

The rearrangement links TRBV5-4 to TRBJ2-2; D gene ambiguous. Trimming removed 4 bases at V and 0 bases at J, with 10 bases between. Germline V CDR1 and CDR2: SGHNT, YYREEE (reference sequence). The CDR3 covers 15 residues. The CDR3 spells CASSPMGANTGELFF. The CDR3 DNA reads TGTGCCAGCAGCCCCATGGGTGCGAACACCGGGGAGCTGTTTTTT.

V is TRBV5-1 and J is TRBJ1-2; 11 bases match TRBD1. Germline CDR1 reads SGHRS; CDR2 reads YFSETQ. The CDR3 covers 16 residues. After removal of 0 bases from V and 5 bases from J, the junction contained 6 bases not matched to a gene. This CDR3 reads CASSLGGGQGAYGYTF. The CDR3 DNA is TGCGCCAGCAGCTTGGGGGGCGGACAGGGGGCTTATGGCTACACCTTC.